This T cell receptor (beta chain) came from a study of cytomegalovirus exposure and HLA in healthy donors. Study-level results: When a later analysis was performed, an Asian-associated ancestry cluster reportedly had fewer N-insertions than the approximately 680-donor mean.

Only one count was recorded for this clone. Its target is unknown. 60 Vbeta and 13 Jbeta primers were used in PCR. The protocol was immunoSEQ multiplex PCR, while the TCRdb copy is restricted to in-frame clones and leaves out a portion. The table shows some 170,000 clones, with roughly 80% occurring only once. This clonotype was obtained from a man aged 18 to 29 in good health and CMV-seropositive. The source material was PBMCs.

The CDR3 protein is CASSPYTNTEAFF. Here the CDR3 DNA reads TGTGCCAGCTCACCTTATACTAACACTGAAGCTTTCTTT. The chain carries TRBV18 and TRBJ1-1; D not certain. V lost 3 bases and J 2 bases, leaving 7 bases between the germline ends. CDR1 and CDR2 from the germline V gene are KGHSH and LQKENI. The CDR3 extends over 13 amino acids.